The clone carrying this T cell receptor beta chain was counted between two and nine times. What it binds is unknown. This entry is derived from a study of beta chain features in type 1 diabetes. The study's findings and limits: PCR might favor shorter templates, equally in patients and controls. Patients with Type 1 diabetes showed moderately but significantly shorter TCRB CDR3s in all four CD4+ subsets. cDNA-based sequencing might over-represent cells highly expressing TCR. Insertion counts at VDJ junctions were lower in type 1 diabetes patients, who also showed more deletions there.

cDNA synthesis used the whole RNA isolate, giving expressed TCRB sequences. The data were produced by immunoSEQ multiplex PCR, yet TCRdb's version contains in-frame clones alone and is incomplete. The data show 300,000 or so clones, approximately 14% seen once. The germline V and J ends were trimmed by 5 bases and 3 bases, with 15 bases remaining between them. CDR1 SGHTA and CDR2 FQGTGA come from the germline V gene. CDR3 length equals 15 residues. This receptor was obtained from a man aged 25 to 40 with type 1 diabetes. Material for sequencing was naive CD4+ T cells from blood. The rearrangement joins TRBV7-3 to TRBJ2-3, with D maybe TRBD2 (6 bases). The CDR3 sequence: CASSLLGEATDTQYF. Written as DNA, the CDR3 is TGTGCCAGCAGCCTCCTAGGGGAGGCTACAGATACGCAGTATTTT.